In its sample, the clone carrying this T cell receptor (beta chain) was seen many times. This sample stems from a study of Graves' ophthalmopathy and Graves' hyperthyroidism. RNA served as the template for amplifying TCR beta CDR3 regions. Second-round multiplex PCR followed a first-round RT-PCR using HTBI primers. MiXCR, run by TCRdb on the multiplex PCR reads, gives a single entry per CDR3 protein. The sample lists about 700,000 distinct CDR3 sequences, roughly two fifths occurring once. Trimming shortened V by 6 bases and J by 5 bases, and 10 bases separated the two germline ends. This CDR3 region has 12 residues. In germline, CDR1 is SNHLY, CDR2 FYNNEI.

This TCR derives from an adult man with Graves' ophthalmopathy. The genes are TRBV2 and TRBJ2-5, with D uncertain. The specimen sequenced was peripheral blood. CDR3 sequence reads: CASSETRETQYF. DNA for the CDR3: TGTGCCAGCAGCGAAACCCGGGAGACCCAGTACTTC.